This T cell receptor beta chain originates from a study of OX40 agonist ivuxolimab in advanced cancers. At the level of the study: Males comprised around 80% of the group, whose mean age was approximately 60 years (range roughly 20 to 85).

TCRdb keeps only in-frame clones here, not all; method: immunoSEQ multiplex PCR. The sample consists of tens of thousands of clones, approximately 86% of them appearing once. V lost 4 bases to trimming and J lost 9 bases; unmatched junction nucleotides: 8. Germline values: CDR1 WNHNN, CDR2 SYGVQD (reference sequence). CDR3 length equals 13 residues. The V and J genes are TRBV10-1 and TRBJ2-7; the match to TRBD1 covers 8 bases. This TCR derives from an adult with an advanced solid tumor such as melanoma, head and neck, liver or kidney cancer. Sample: CD4+ or CD8+ T cells sorted from blood, taken in a trial of the OX40 agonist ivuxolimab. The DNA of the CDR3 is TGCGCCAGCAGTGGTTCGTGGACAGGGACGCAGTACTTC. Translated, it gives CASSGSWTGTQYF.